This is a list of T cell receptor beta chains from one sample in a study of blood T cell repertoires in COVID-19. Some clones are missing from TCRdb's copy, which holds only in-frame ones; the method was immunoSEQ multiplex PCR. This table holds approximately 200,000 clones, about 87% found once. The material sequenced was peripheral blood. These receptors originate from a man aged 60 to 75 who had recovered from COVID-19. The CDR3 runs from the conserved cysteine through the conserved F or W. A D gene is named only where the DNA matches it firmly. Expanded clones get a size class; other rows say once, few or many, or leave the size out.

D,J,size,V,CDR3,DNA
-,TRBJ2-2,-,TRBV24-1,CATSDYQATTGELFF,TGTGCCACCAGTGACTACCAGGCCACCACCGGGGAGCTGTTTTTT
TRBD2,TRBJ2-2,-,TRBV7-7,CASSLAQPLAGERTGELFF,TGTGCCAGCAGCTTAGCGCAACCCCTAGCGGGAGAGCGAACCGGGGAGCTGTTTTTT
-,TRBJ1-1,-,TRBV7-9,CASSSTGFGTEAFF,TGTGCCAGCAGCTCTACAGGGTTCGGCACTGAAGCTTTCTTT
TRBD2,TRBJ2-7,-,TRBV7-2,CASSFRSGTTYEQYF,TGTGCCAGCAGCTTTCGGAGCGGGACTACCTACGAGCAGTACTTC
-,TRBJ2-7,-,TRBV9,CASSPRLSYEQYF,TGTGCCAGCAGCCCTCGACTTTCCTACGAGCAGTACTTC
TRBD2,TRBJ2-7,-,TRBV19,CASRSGASGFYEQYF,TGTGCCAGTCGCTCCGGGGCTAGCGGGTTCTACGAGCAGTACTTC
-,TRBJ1-1,-,TRBV11-2,CASSLESAGAFF,TGTGCCAGCAGCTTAGAGTCTGCCGGGGCTTTCTTT
-,TRBJ1-2,-,TRBV27,CASSLLAGSGYTF,TGTGCCAGCAGTTTATTGGCAGGGTCTGGCTACACCTTC
TRBD1,TRBJ1-2,-,TRBV6-2/TRBV6-3,CASSYPSGGDYGYTF,TGTGCCAGCAGTTACCCCTCAGGGGGTGACTATGGCTACACCTTC
TRBD1,TRBJ2-7,few,TRBV7-8,CASSSPGTGTYEQYF,TGTGCCAGCAGCTCCCCTGGGACAGGGACCTACGAGCAGTACTTC
-,TRBJ2-7,once,TRBV18,CASSPLGTATSYEQYF,TGTGCCAGCTCACCACTAGGGACTGCCACCTCCTACGAGCAGTACTTC
-,TRBJ2-1,-,TRBV5-1,CASSLVFQGSLNNEQFF,TGCGCCAGCAGCTTGGTCTTCCAGGGGAGTTTGAACAATGAGCAGTTCTTC
-,TRBJ1-4,-,TRBV6-5,CASSYSRADEKLFF,TGTGCCAGCAGTTACTCCAGGGCGGATGAAAAACTGTTTTTT
-,TRBJ2-3,-,TRBV6-1,CASSEGWGSLGTQYF,TGTGCCAGCAGTGAAGGATGGGGCAGCTTGGGTACGCAGTATTTT
-,TRBJ2-5,-,TRBV9,CASSVDNLDLQETQYF,TGTGCCAGCAGCGTAGATAACCTAGATCTACAAGAGACCCAGTACTTC
-,TRBJ2-7,once,TRBV6-5,CASSHDGAYEQYF,TGTGCCAGCAGTCATGACGGAGCCTACGAGCAGTACTTC
TRBD2,TRBJ2-7,-,TRBV19,CASSIAQGSGTYEQYF,TGTGCCAGTAGTATAGCGCAAGGTAGCGGGACGTACGAGCAGTACTTC
TRBD2,TRBJ2-2,-,TRBV6-5,CASRAGGPNTGELFF,TGTGCCAGCAGAGCGGGAGGCCCGAACACCGGGGAGCTGTTTTTT
TRBD2,TRBJ2-7,-,TRBV27,CASSLWGTSGTYEQYF,TGTGCCAGCAGTTTATGGGGGACTAGCGGAACCTACGAGCAGTACTTC
-,TRBJ2-1,-,TRBV5-4,CASSRQGSDEQFF,TGTGCCAGCAGCCGTCAGGGATCCGATGAGCAGTTCTTC
-,TRBJ2-3,once,TRBV9,CASSVALAPPGTDTQYF,TGTGCCAGCAGCGTAGCTTTGGCCCCACCCGGCACAGATACGCAGTATTTT
-,TRBJ1-5,-,TRBV3-1/TRBV3-2,CASSQGLGSQPQHF,TGTGCCAGCAGCCAAGGTTTAGGGAGTCAGCCCCAGCATTTT
TRBD1,TRBJ1-5,-,TRBV7-9,CASSSGTGTRGGSGPQHF,TGTGCCAGCAGCTCCGGGACAGGGACCAGGGGTGGGTCGGGGCCCCAGCATTTT
TRBD2,TRBJ2-3,-,TRBV10-3,CAISPGTSGGLTDTQYF,TGTGCCATCAGCCCCGGGACTAGCGGGGGCCTCACAGATACGCAGTATTTT
TRBD1,TRBJ2-7,-,TRBV19,CASNPGQGREQYF,TGTGCCAGTAATCCGGGACAGGGCAGGGAGCAGTACTTC
-,TRBJ2-7,-,TRBV19,CASSIGRTGPYEQYF,TGTGCCAGTAGTATTGGGCGAACAGGACCCTACGAGCAGTACTTC
-,TRBJ2-4,-,TRBV27,CASSSLRLAKNIQYF,TGTGCCAGCAGTTCGCTCCGACTAGCCAAAAACATTCAGTACTTC
TRBD2,TRBJ2-5,-,TRBV5-5,CASSLGLAGYQLTQYF,TGTGCCAGCAGCCTCGGACTAGCGGGATACCAATTGACCCAGTACTTC
TRBD1,TRBJ1-3,-,TRBV7-2,CASSLVRQGIGNTIYF,TGTGCCAGCAGCTTAGTTCGACAGGGTATTGGAAACACCATATATTTT
-,TRBJ2-1,-,TRBV7-2,CASSLVGNEQFF,TGTGCCAGCAGCTTAGTCGGTAATGAGCAGTTCTTC
TRBD2,TRBJ2-2,-,TRBV10-1,CASSEIGGRGGTGELFF,TGCGCCAGCAGTGAGATCGGCGGGAGGGGTGGCACCGGGGAGCTGTTTTTT
TRBD1,TRBJ1-2,-,TRBV5-4,CASSLGRGTRNYGYTF,TGTGCCAGCAGCTTAGGCAGGGGGACCCGCAACTATGGCTACACCTTC
TRBD2,TRBJ2-1,once,TRBV15,CATSRSTGLVSNEQFF,TGTGCCACCAGCAGATCCACAGGACTAGTTTCCAATGAGCAGTTCTTC
-,TRBJ1-5,-,TRBV25-1,CASSELGDQPQHF,TGTGCCAGCAGTGAACTCGGAGACCAGCCCCAGCATTTT
TRBD1,TRBJ2-3,-,TRBV19,CASRPGQAGDTQYF,TGTGCCAGTAGGCCCGGACAGGCCGGGGATACGCAGTATTTT
-,TRBJ1-1,-,TRBV11-2,CASSLEGDTEAFF,TGTGCCAGCAGTTTAGAAGGGGACACTGAAGCTTTCTTT
TRBD2,TRBJ2-4,-,TRBV3-1/TRBV3-2,CASSPTSGRNIQYF,TGTGCCAGCAGCCCTACTAGCGGGAGAAACATTCAGTACTTC
TRBD2,TRBJ2-3,-,TRBV18,CASSPSPSGRARDTQYF,TGTGCCAGCTCACCAAGCCCTAGCGGGAGGGCAAGAGATACGCAGTATTTT
TRBD1,TRBJ2-7,-,TRBV28,CASSTGARYEQYF,TGTGCCAGCAGTACAGGGGCAAGGTACGAGCAGTACTTC
TRBD1,TRBJ1-4,-,TRBV2,CASTLRRAGGFFFEKLFF,TGTGCCAGCACTCTTAGGAGGGCAGGGGGATTCTTTTTTGAAAAACTGTTTTTT
TRBD1,TRBJ2-3,-,TRBV18,CASSAGQGNTDTQYF,TGTGCCAGCTCAGCAGGACAGGGAAATACAGATACGCAGTATTTT
-,TRBJ2-2,-,TRBV3-1/TRBV3-2,CASTPPDAGNTGELFF,TGTGCCAGCACCCCTCCCGACGCGGGAAACACCGGGGAGCTGTTTTTT
-,TRBJ1-1,-,TRBV12-5,CASGSQMNTEAFF,TGTGCTAGTGGTTCGCAGATGAACACTGAAGCTTTCTTT
TRBD1,TRBJ2-7,-,TRBV3-1/TRBV3-2,CASSQPRQGAFYEQYF,TGTGCCAGCAGCCAACCCAGACAGGGGGCCTTCTACGAGCAGTACTTC
TRBD1,TRBJ2-7,few,TRBV18,CASSPQRGQLSYEQYF,TGTGCCAGCTCACCACAAAGGGGGCAGCTCTCCTACGAGCAGTACTTC
-,TRBJ1-1,-,TRBV6-1,CASSELKRVGTEAFF,TGTGCCAGCAGTGAACTAAAGAGGGTTGGGACTGAAGCTTTCTTT
TRBD2,TRBJ2-5,-,TRBV9,CASSVGVAGGVETQYF,TGTGCCAGCAGCGTGGGAGTAGCGGGAGGTGTGGAGACCCAGTACTTC
TRBD2,TRBJ2-3,-,TRBV4-3,CASSQSLAGGPPDTQYF,TGCGCCAGCAGCCAATCCCTAGCGGGGGGGCCCCCAGATACGCAGTATTTT